This T cell receptor (beta chain) was recorded in a study of T cell responses to AZD1222 COVID-19 vaccine. Overall study results and limits: Possibly, clonal diversity was underestimated; donors were largely white British and included more females. Seropositive status at baseline applied to only five or six AZD1222 recipients. Reportedly, nearly half the spike-specific TCRs target unmutated variant regions.

Per germline, CDR1 SGHVS and CDR2 FQNEAQ. The CDR3 has 18 residues. Trimming removed 3 bases at V and 4 bases at J, with 24 bases between. About this clone: The antigen remains undetermined.

Sequenced by immunoSEQ multiplex PCR; TCRdb stores in-frame clones only, minus some. The sample records 150,000 to 200,000 clones, 85% to 90% being singletons. The sequence was collected from an adult who received the AZD1222 COVID-19 vaccine. Sequenced here: peripheral blood, sampled 28 days after the second AZD1222 dose. V gene TRBV7-8 combines with J gene TRBJ1-1; D call uncertain. The CDR3 bases are TGTGCCAGCAGCTTCGGCGCAGCGGCGACCCACAAGAGCACTGAAGCTTTCTTT. Encoded protein: CASSFGAAATHKSTEAFF.